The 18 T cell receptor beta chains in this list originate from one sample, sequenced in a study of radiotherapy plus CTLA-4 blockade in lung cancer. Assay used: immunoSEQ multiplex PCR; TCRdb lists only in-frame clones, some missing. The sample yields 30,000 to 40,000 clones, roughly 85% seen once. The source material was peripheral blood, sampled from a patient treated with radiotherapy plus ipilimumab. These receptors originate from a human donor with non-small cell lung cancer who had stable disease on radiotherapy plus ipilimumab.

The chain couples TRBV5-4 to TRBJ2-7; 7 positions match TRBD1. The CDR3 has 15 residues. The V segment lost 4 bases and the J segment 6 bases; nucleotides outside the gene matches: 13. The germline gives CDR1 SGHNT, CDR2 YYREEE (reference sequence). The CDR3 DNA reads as TGTGCCAGCAGCGACGGTAGGACAGGACCCCTCGAGCAGTACTTC. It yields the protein CASSDGRTGPLEQYF.

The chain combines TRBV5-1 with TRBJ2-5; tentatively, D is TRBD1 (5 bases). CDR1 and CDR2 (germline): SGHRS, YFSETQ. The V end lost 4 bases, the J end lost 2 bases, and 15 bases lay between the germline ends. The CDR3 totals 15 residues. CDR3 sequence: CASSQGAQGQETQYF. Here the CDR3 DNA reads TGCGCCAGCAGCCAAGGTGCGCAGGGACAAGAGACCCAGTACTTC.

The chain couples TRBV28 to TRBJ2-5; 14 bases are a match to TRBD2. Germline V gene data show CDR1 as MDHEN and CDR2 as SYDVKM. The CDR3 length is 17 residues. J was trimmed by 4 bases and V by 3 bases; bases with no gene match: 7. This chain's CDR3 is CASSFFPGLAGVETQYF. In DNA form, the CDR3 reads TGTGCCAGCAGTTTTTTCCCGGGACTAGCGGGAGTAGAGACCCAGTACTTC.

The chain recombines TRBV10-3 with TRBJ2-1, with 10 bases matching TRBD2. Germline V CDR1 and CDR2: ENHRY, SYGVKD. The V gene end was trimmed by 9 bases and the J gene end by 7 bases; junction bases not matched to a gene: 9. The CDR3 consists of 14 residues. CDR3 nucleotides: TGTGCCATAAGGGGGCTAGCGGGAGTAAATGAGCAGTTCTTC. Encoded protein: CAIRGLAGVNEQFF.

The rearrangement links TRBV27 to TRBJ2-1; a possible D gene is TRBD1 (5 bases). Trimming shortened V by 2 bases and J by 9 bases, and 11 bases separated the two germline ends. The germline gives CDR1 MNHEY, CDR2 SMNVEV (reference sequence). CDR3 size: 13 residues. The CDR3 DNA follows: TGTGCCAGCAGTTTAGGGCAGGGAACTGAGCAGTTCTTC. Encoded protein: CASSLGQGTEQFF.

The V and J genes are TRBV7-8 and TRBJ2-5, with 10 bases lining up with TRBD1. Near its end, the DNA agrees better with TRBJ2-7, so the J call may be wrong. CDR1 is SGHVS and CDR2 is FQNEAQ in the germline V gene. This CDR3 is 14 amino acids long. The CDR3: CASSLGDRGYEQYF. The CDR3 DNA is TGTGCCAGCAGCTTAGGGGACAGGGGCTACGAGCAGTACTTC.

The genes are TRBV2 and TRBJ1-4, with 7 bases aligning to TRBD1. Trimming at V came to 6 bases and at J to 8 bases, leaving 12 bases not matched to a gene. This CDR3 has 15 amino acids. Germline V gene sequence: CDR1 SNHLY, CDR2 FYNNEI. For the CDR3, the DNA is TGTGCCAGCAGGGTGGACAGGTGGGCGGAAGAAAAACTGTTTTTT. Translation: CASRVDRWAEEKLFF.

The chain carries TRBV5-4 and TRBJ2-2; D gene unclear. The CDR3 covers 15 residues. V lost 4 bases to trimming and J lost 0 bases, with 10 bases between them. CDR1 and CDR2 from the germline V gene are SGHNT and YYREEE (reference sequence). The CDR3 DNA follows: TGTGCCAGCAGCCCGGTGCAGGCGAACACCGGGGAGCTGTTTTTT. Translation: CASSPVQANTGELFF. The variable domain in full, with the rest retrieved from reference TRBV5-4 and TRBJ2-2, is ETGVTQSPTHLIKTRGQQVTLRCSSQSGHNTVSWYQQALGQGPQFIFQYYREEENGRGNFPPRFSGLQFPNYSSELNVNALELDDSALYLCASSPVQANTGELFFGEGSRLTVL.

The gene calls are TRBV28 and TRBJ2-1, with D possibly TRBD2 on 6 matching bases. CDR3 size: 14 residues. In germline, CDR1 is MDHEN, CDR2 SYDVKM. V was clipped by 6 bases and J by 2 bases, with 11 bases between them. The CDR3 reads CASSPPGAYNEQFF. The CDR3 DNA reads TGTGCCAGCAGCCCCCCGGGGGCCTACAATGAGCAGTTCTTC.

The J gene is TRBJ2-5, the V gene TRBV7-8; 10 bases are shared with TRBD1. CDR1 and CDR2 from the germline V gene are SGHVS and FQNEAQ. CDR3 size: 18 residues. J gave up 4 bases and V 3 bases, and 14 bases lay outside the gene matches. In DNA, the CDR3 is TGTGCCAGCAGCTTGGGACAGGGGCCTTATTACCCCAGAGAGACCCAGTACTTC. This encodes CASSLGQGPYYPRETQYF.

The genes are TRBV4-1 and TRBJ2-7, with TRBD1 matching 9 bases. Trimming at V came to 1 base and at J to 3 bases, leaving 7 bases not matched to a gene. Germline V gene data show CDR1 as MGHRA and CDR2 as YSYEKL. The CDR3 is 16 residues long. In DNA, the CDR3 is TGCGCCAGCAGCCAAGTTCGGGGACAGGGTCGCTACGAGCAGTACTTC. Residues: CASSQVRGQGRYEQYF.

The CDR3 spells CASSVESGAFTDTQYF. Written as DNA, the CDR3 is TGTGCCAGCAGCGTAGAGAGTGGAGCCTTCACAGATACGCAGTATTTT. The chain has TRBV9 and TRBJ2-3; no reliable D call. The CDR3 is 16 residues long. Germline lookup yields CDR1 SGDLS and CDR2 YYNGEE. Trimming removed 0 bases from V and 2 bases from J, with 13 bases in between.

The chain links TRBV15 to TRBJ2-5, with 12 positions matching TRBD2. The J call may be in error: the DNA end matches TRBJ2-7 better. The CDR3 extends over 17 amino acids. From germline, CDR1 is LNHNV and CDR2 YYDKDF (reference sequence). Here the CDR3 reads CATSRELLAGGTYEQYF. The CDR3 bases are TGTGCCACCAGCAGAGAACTACTAGCGGGAGGCACCTACGAGCAGTACTTC.

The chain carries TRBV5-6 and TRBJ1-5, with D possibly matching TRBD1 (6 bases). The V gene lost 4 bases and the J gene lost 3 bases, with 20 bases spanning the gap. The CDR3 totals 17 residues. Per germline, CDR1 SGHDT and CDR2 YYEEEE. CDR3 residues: CASSLYRVGPFNQPQHF. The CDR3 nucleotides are TGTGCCAGCAGCCTTTACAGGGTGGGCCCTTTCAATCAGCCCCAGCATTTT.

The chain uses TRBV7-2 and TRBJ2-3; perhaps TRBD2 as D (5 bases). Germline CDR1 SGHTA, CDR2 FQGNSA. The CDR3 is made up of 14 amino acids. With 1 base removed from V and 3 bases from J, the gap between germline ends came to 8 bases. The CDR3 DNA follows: TGTGCCAGCAGCTTAGTTACGGGAACAGATACGCAGTATTTT. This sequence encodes CASSLVTGTDTQYF.

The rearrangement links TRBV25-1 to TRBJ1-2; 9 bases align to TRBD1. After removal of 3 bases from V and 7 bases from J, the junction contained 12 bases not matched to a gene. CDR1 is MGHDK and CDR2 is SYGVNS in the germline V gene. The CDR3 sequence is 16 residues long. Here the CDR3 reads CASSDWDRAPSTGYTF. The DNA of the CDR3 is TGTGCCAGCAGTGACTGGGACAGGGCCCCATCGACTGGCTACACCTTC.

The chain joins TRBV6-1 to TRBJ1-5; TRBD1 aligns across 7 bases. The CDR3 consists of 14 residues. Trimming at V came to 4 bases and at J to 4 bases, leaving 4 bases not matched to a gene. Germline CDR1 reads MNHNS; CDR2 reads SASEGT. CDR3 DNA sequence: TGTGCCAGCAGTGCACAACAGGGGAATCAGCCCCAGCATTTT. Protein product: CASSAQQGNQPQHF.

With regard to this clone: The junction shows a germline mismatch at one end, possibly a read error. CDR3 nucleotides: TGTGCCAGCAGTCGGACAGGGCCCTTC. As protein: CASSRTGPF. V usage is TRBV28 and J usage is TRBJ1-2, with 8 positions matching TRBD1. Germline-derived CDR1 and CDR2 are MDHEN and SYDVKM. This CDR3 spans 9 amino acids.